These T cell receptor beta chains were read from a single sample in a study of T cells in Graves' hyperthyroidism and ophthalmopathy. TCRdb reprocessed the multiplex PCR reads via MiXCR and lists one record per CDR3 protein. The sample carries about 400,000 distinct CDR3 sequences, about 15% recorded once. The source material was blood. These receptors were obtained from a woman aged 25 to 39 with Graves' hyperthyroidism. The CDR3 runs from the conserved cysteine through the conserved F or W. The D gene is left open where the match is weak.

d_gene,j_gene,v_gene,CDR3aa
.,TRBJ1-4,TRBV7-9,CASSPYLRQATNEKLFF
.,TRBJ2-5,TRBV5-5,CASSLAVGRMGTQYF
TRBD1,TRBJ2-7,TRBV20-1,CSASNRDSSSGEQYF
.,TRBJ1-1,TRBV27,CASSATRRGVGGNTEAFF
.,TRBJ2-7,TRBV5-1,CASSSTGNEQYF
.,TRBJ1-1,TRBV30,CAWGAGHGGTEAFF
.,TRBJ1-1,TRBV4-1,CASSPLANANTEAFF
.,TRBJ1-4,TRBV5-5,CASSLGQADNEKLFF
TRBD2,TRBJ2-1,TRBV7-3,CASSSDGRKNNEQFF
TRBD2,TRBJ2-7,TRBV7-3,CASSALAGVSYEQYF
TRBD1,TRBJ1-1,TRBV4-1,CASRPGMTGSEAFF
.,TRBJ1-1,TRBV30,CAWNQGAEAFF
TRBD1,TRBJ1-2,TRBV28,CASSSGQGYYGYTF
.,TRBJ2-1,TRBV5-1,CASSSPAYRNRERDNEQFF
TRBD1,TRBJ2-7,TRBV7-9,CASSLSGQGAFHEQYF
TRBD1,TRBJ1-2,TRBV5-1,CASRRDRGNYGYTF
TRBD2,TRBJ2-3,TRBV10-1,CASSGGSAGGTDTQYF
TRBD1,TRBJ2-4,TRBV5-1,CASSVDRARDKNIQYF
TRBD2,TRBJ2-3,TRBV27,CASSLLRVAGVPDTQYF
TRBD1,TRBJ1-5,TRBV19,CASRTGTGRKRGNQPQHF
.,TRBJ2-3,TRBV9,CASSPSGESVDTQYF
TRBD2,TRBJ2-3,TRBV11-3,CASSPGTSGPTDTQYF
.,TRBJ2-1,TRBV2,CASSEDRAKTYNEQFF
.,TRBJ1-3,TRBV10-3,CAISADRTSGNTIYF
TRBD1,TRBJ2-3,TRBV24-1,CATSGTGGRGDTQYF
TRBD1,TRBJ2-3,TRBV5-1,CASSEGQGEPDTQYF
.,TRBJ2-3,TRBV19,CASSISLASTDTQYF
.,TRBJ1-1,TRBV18,CASSPGTAEAFF
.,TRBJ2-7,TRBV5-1,CASSLGGTAISYEQYF
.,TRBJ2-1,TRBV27,CASSSSTGTIDEQFF
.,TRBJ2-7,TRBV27,CASSPRINYEQYF
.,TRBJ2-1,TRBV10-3,CAISDSRDYNEQFF
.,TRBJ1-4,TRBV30,CAWSVRTTLEKLFF
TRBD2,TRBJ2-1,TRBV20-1,CSAPDSGRTSYNEQFF
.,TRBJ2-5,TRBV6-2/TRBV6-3,CASRDLKRVQETQYF
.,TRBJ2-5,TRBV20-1,CGGTGKAGETQYF
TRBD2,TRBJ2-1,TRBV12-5,CASGPPGLVSYNEQFF
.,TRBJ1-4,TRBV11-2,CASRLSRTNEKLFF
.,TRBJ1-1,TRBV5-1,CASSSGGGVATEAFF
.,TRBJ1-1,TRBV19,CASSPFITGNTEAFF
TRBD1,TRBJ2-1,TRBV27,CASSSRDRGPGNEQFF
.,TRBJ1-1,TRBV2,CASGGTNTEAFF
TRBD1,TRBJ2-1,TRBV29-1,CSVERGGETPSNEQFF
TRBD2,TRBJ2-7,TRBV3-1,CASSPEGTSGRSYEQYF
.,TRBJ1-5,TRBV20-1,CSAPDDSILGRGQPQHF
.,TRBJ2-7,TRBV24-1,CATIGQGGEQYF
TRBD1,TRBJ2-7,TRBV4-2,CASSRTGGSGEQYF
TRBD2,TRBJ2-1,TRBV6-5,CASSYPRTSGSRDEQFF